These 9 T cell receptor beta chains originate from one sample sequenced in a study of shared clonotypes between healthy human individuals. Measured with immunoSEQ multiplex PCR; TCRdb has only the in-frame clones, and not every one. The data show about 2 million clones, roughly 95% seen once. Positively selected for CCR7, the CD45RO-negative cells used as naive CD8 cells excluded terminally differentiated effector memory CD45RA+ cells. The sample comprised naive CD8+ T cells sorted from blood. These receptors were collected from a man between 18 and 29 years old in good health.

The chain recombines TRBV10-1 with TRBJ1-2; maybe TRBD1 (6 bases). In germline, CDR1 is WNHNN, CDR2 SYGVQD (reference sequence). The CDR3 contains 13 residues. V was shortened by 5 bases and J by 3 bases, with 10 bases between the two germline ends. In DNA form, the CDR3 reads TGCGCCAGCAGTCCAGGGGTGGACTATGGCTACACCTTC. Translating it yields CASSPGVDYGYTF.

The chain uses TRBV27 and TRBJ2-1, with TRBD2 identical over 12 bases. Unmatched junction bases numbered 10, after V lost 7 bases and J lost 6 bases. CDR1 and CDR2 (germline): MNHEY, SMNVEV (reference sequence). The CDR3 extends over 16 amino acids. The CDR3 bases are TGTGCCAGCAAAGTCGCCACTAGCGGGAGGATCAATGAGCAGTTCTTC. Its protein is CASKVATSGRINEQFF.

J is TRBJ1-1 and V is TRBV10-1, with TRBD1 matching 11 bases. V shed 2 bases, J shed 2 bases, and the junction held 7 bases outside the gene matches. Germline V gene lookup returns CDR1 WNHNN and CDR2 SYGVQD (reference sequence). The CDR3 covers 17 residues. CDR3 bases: TGCGCCAGCAGTGAGCCCGGGACAGGGGGGGCTAACACTGAAGCTTTCTTT. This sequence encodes CASSEPGTGGANTEAFF.

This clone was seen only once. The CDR3 DNA reads TGTGCCAGCAGGGGGACAGGGGGCATAGAGACCCAGTACTTC. Protein product: CASRGTGGIETQYF. This sequence joins TRBV2 and TRBJ2-5, with 12 nucleotides matching TRBD1. This CDR3 is 14 amino acids long. V was clipped by 6 bases and J by 4 bases; unmatched bases: 3. In germline, CDR1 is SNHLY, CDR2 FYNNEI.

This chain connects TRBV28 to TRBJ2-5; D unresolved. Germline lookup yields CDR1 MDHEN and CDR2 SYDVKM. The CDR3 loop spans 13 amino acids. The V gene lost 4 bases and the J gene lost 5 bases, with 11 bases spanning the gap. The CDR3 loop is CASSSEAVETQYF. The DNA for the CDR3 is TGTGCCAGCAGTTCTGAGGCGGTGGAGACCCAGTACTTC.

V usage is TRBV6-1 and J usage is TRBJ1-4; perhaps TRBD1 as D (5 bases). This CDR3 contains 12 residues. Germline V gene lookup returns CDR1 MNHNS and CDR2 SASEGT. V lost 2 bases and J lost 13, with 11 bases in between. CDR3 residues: CASSEWETVLFF. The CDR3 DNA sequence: TGTGCCAGCAGTGAATGGGAGACAGTACTGTTTTTT.

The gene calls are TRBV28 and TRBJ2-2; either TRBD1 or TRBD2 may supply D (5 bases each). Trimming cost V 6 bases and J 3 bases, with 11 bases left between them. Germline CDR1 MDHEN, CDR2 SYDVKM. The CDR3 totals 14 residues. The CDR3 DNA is TGTGCCAGCAGACTGGGACCGTACACCGGGGAGCTGTTTTTT. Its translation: CASRLGPYTGELFF.

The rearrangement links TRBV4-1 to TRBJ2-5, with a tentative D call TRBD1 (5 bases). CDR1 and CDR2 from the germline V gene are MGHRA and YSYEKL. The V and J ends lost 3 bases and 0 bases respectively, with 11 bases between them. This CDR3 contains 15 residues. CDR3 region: CASSQDQGYQETQYF. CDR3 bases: TGCGCCAGCAGCCAGGATCAGGGATACCAAGAGACCCAGTACTTC.

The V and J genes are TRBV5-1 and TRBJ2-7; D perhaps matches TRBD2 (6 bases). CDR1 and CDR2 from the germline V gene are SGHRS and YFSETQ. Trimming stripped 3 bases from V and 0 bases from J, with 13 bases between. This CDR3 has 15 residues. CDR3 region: CASSWAGGNSYEQYF. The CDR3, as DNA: TGCGCCAGCAGCTGGGCGGGCGGGAACTCCTACGAGCAGTACTTC.